The rows below give T cell receptor beta chains drawn from one sample of a study of blood T cell repertoires in COVID-19. Clones were sequenced by immunoSEQ multiplex PCR, and TCRdb holds only the in-frame ones, with some missing. This table holds around 33,000 clones, approximately 77% found once. Sequenced material: peripheral blood. The source of these receptors is a human donor in a cohort sampled during active COVID-19. Each CDR3 is given with its conserved first and last residue. The order of the fields is D gene, clone size, V gene, J gene, CDR3 protein, CDR3 DNA. The D gene is left open where the match is weak. Size is omitted from some rows. Given values are once, few, many or a class for expanded clones.

-	once	TRBV12-3/TRBV12-4	TRBJ2-4	CASNTGTENIQYF	TGTGCCAGCAATACAGGCACCGAAAACATTCAGTACTTC
TRBD2	-	TRBV2	TRBJ2-7	CASNLAGAPYEQYF	TGTGCCAGCAACCTAGCGGGGGCCCCCTACGAGCAGTACTTC
-	few	TRBV30	TRBJ1-1	CAWDRPNTEAFF	TGTGCCTGGGACAGGCCGAACACTGAAGCTTTCTTT
TRBD2	-	TRBV18	TRBJ2-7	CASSVSGRVSYEQYF	TGTGCCAGCTCAGTAAGCGGGAGGGTCTCCTACGAGCAGTACTTC
TRBD2	-	TRBV5-4	TRBJ2-7	CASSLGLAGGPNEQYF	TGTGCCAGCAGCTTGGGACTAGCGGGAGGGCCAAACGAGCAGTACTTC
TRBD2	-	TRBV9	TRBJ2-1	CASSPSTTSGKNEQFF	TGTGCCAGCAGCCCCTCTACGACTAGCGGGAAGAATGAGCAGTTCTTC
TRBD1	-	TRBV7-8	TRBJ1-5	CASSLQGQLNQPQHF	TGTGCCAGCAGCTTACAGGGACAGCTGAATCAGCCCCAGCATTTT
-	-	TRBV6-5	TRBJ2-5	CASSYSLNSQETQYF	TGTGCCAGCAGTTACTCGCTTAACAGTCAAGAGACCCAGTACTTC
TRBD1	-	TRBV2	TRBJ1-2	CASRGTGVGGYTF	TGTGCCAGCAGGGGGACAGGTGTGGGAGGCTACACCTTC
TRBD2	-	TRBV7-2	TRBJ2-7	CASSLDASGYEQYF	TGTGCCAGCAGCTTAGACGCTAGCGGCTACGAGCAGTACTTC
TRBD1	once	TRBV19	TRBJ2-5	CASSVTGETQYF	TGTGCCAGTAGTGTGACAGGGGAGACCCAGTACTTC
-	-	TRBV2	TRBJ2-1	CASSEAGSGNEQFF	TGTGCCAGCAGTGAGGCGGGAAGTGGGAATGAGCAGTTCTTC
TRBD1	many	TRBV3-1/TRBV3-2	TRBJ2-7	CASSDLTGTHEQYF	TGTGCCAGCAGCGACTTGACAGGGACCCACGAGCAGTACTTC
TRBD2	-	TRBV10-2	TRBJ2-1	CASSPSGGGEQFF	TGCGCCAGCAGTCCTAGCGGGGGCGGCGAGCAGTTCTTC
-	-	TRBV13	TRBJ2-5	CASSKDSTLRGETQYF	TGTGCCAGCAGCAAGGACTCGACCCTACGGGGAGAGACCCAGTACTTC
TRBD2	few	TRBV19	TRBJ2-2	CASRLAGVTGELFF	TGTGCCAGTAGACTAGCGGGGGTCACCGGGGAGCTGTTTTTT
-	-	TRBV11-3	TRBJ1-5	CASSLVLGRAGQPQHF	TGTGCCAGCAGCTTAGTTTTAGGCAGGGCAGGGCAGCCCCAGCATTTT
TRBD1	-	TRBV18	TRBJ1-2	CASSTGDPTYGYTF	TGTGCCAGCTCAACAGGGGACCCCACGTATGGCTACACCTTC
TRBD1	-	TRBV7-8	TRBJ1-1	CASSLRQGGINTEAFF	TGTGCCAGCAGCTTACGACAGGGGGGTATAAACACTGAAGCTTTCTTT
TRBD1	-	TRBV11-2	TRBJ1-2	CASSLDRTAGYTF	TGTGCCAGCAGCCTGGACAGGACTGCTGGCTACACCTTC
-	-	TRBV19	TRBJ1-1	CASSMGRATEAFF	TGTGCCAGTAGTATGGGCAGGGCCACTGAAGCTTTCTTT
-	-	TRBV7-9	TRBJ2-7	CASSSSHEQYF	TGTGCCAGCAGCTCAAGCCACGAGCAGTACTTC
TRBD1	-	TRBV30	TRBJ1-6	CAVRDRNSPLHF	TGTGCTGTCCGGGACAGAAATTCACCCCTCCACTTT
TRBD2	few	TRBV18	TRBJ2-1	CASSPRIRAGADEQFF	TGTGCCAGCTCACCGAGGATAAGGGCGGGAGCGGATGAGCAGTTCTTC
TRBD1	-	TRBV7-2	TRBJ1-1	CASSLQGGNTEAFF	TGTGCCAGCAGCTTACAGGGGGGAAACACTGAAGCTTTCTTT
TRBD2	-	TRBV24-1	TRBJ2-1	CATTKPGLSCNEQFF	TGTGCCACCACCAAACCGGGACTATCATGTAATGAGCAGTTCTTC
-	-	TRBV6-6	TRBJ2-3	CASSYARADTQYF	TGTGCCAGCAGTTACGCGCGGGCGGATACGCAGTATTTT
TRBD1	-	TRBV7-9	TRBJ2-2	CASSLTGVGPGTGELFF	TGTGCCAGCAGCTTAACAGGGGTAGGGCCGGGCACCGGGGAGCTGTTTTTT
-	few	TRBV19	TRBJ1-6	CASGEGVSYNSPLHF	TGTGCCAGCGGCGAGGGGGTCTCCTATAATTCACCCCTCCACTTT
TRBD1	-	TRBV7-2	TRBJ1-6	CASSSWTGGNNSPLHF	TGTGCCAGCAGCTCCTGGACAGGGGGTAATAATTCACCCCTCCACTTT
-	-	TRBV6-2/TRBV6-3	TRBJ1-6	CASSPRSYNSPLHF	TGTGCCAGCAGCCCCCGCTCCTATAATTCACCCCTCCACTTT
-	-	TRBV27	TRBJ2-1	CASSFMQTVGSYNEQFF	TGTGCCAGCAGTTTCATGCAGACTGTTGGCTCCTACAATGAGCAGTTCTTC
TRBD2	-	TRBV27	TRBJ2-4	CASSPSGSGVQYF	TGTGCCAGCAGCCCCAGCGGGAGCGGGGTTCAGTACTTC
-	-	TRBV7-8	TRBJ1-5	CASSLTGGRGQPQHF	TGTGCCAGCAGCTTAACGGGGGGCAGGGGTCAGCCCCAGCATTTT
-	few	TRBV4-2	TRBJ2-7	CASSQQGNYEQYF	TGTGCCAGCAGCCAACAGGGGAACTACGAGCAGTACTTC
TRBD2	-	TRBV5-1	TRBJ2-3	CASSFSGLDTDTQYF	TGCGCCAGCAGCTTTTCCGGACTAGATACAGATACGCAGTATTTT
-	-	TRBV6-5	TRBJ2-5	CASTRGAETQYF	TGTGCCAGCACTCGGGGGGCGGAGACCCAGTACTTC
TRBD1	-	TRBV28	TRBJ2-3	CASSVRGQSDTQYF	TGTGCCAGCAGTGTCAGGGGGCAGTCCGATACGCAGTATTTT
TRBD1	-	TRBV15	TRBJ2-7	CATQDRSNEQYF	TGTGCCACCCAGGACAGGAGCAACGAGCAGTACTTC
-	-	TRBV6-5	TRBJ1-5	CASRVRESGNQPQHF	TGTGCCAGCAGAGTAAGGGAGTCCGGGAATCAGCCCCAGCATTTT
TRBD2	-	TRBV28	TRBJ2-7	CASTGTSGYEQYF	TGTGCCTCCACCGGGACTAGCGGATACGAGCAGTACTTC
TRBD2	-	TRBV5-1	TRBJ2-5	CASSSSGGQETQYF	TGCGCCAGCAGCTCTAGCGGGGGGCAAGAGACCCAGTACTTC
-	-	TRBV6-4	TRBJ1-5	CASSDSWGGQPQHF	TGTGCCAGCAGTGACTCCTGGGGGGGTCAGCCCCAGCATTTT
-	-	TRBV5-4	TRBJ2-6	CASSFWAPGANVLTF	TGTGCCAGCAGCTTTTGGGCTCCTGGGGCCAACGTCCTGACTTTC
TRBD1	-	TRBV6-6	TRBJ2-2	CATRTGGYTGELFF	TGTGCCACCAGGACAGGGGGGTACACCGGGGAGCTGTTTTTT
-	-	TRBV6-5	TRBJ1-2	CASSYSAGYGYTF	TGTGCCAGCAGTTATTCTGCCGGTTATGGCTACACCTTC
-	-	TRBV6-5	TRBJ1-6	CASSYGSGLNSPLHF	TGTGCCAGCAGTTACGGGTCAGGGCTAAATTCACCCCTCCACTTT
-	-	TRBV5-1	TRBJ2-7	CASSLDTTYEQYF	TGCGCCAGCAGCTTGGACACCACCTACGAGCAGTACTTC
-	-	TRBV7-3	TRBJ1-6	CASSLGPNPNSPLHF	TGTGCCAGCAGCTTAGGGCCGAACCCCAATTCACCCCTCCACTTT
TRBD2	-	TRBV14	TRBJ2-7	CASSQGIGRLGEQYF	TGTGCCAGCAGCCAAGGGATCGGGAGGTTAGGGGAGCAGTACTTC
TRBD2	-	TRBV19	TRBJ2-1	CASSIKGLAGDNEQFF	TGTGCCAGTAGTATTAAAGGACTAGCGGGAGACAATGAGCAGTTCTTC
TRBD2	-	TRBV30	TRBJ2-7	CACEPAGGRYEQYF	TGTGCCTGCGAGCCGGCGGGGGGCAGGTACGAGCAGTACTTC
TRBD1	-	TRBV7-8	TRBJ2-2	CASSARDRGLGTGELFF	TGTGCCAGCAGCGCCCGGGACAGGGGGCTAGGCACCGGGGAGCTGTTTTTT
TRBD2	-	TRBV30	TRBJ2-5	CAWSAGLAGGPGETQYF	TGTGCCTGGAGTGCCGGACTAGCGGGAGGGCCTGGTGAGACCCAGTACTTC
-	-	TRBV7-9	TRBJ2-3	CASSPGLGEVRGDTQYF	TGTGCCAGCAGCCCGGGTTTGGGGGAGGTGCGTGGAGATACGCAGTATTTT
TRBD1	-	TRBV6-5	TRBJ1-3	CASQGGSGNTIYF	TGTGCCAGCCAGGGGGGCTCTGGAAACACCATATATTTT
TRBD2	-	TRBV7-6	TRBJ2-7	CASSLWTSGYEQYF	TGTGCCAGCAGCTTGTGGACTAGCGGCTACGAGCAGTACTTC
TRBD1	-	TRBV7-2	TRBJ1-1	CASSFGTGVLSTEAFF	TGTGCCAGCAGCTTCGGGACAGGGGTTCTCAGCACTGAAGCTTTCTTT